The 4 T cell receptor beta chains below come from one sample, sequenced in a study of Graves' ophthalmopathy and Graves' hyperthyroidism. Amplification targeted the TCR beta CDR3 regions, with RNA transcripts as the source material. RT-PCR with HTBI primers came first, then second-round multiplex PCR. In TCRdb, the multiplex PCR reads were re-called with MiXCR into one record per CDR3 protein. The table has over 500,000 distinct CDR3 sequences, approximately 22% seen once; the top ten hold around 6.9%. The sequencing input was peripheral blood. Source of these receptors: a woman between 18 and 30 years old with stable Graves' hyperthyroidism. Some clones in this sample may be carry-over from other donors' samples.

This clonotype has a handful of counts. V gene TRBV19 combines with J gene TRBJ2-4; 8 bases are a match to TRBD2. The V and J ends lost 4 bases and 16 bases, in that order; junction bases with no gene match: 9. The V gene's germline CDR1 is LNHDA and CDR2 SQIVND (reference sequence). The CDR3 sequence is 12 residues long. The CDR3 spells CASSNAGGAYYF. The CDR3 DNA reads TGTGCCAGTAGTAACGCCGGGGGGGCTTACTACTTC.

In DNA form, the CDR3 reads TGTGCCAGCAGCTCGACACAGGGACAGTACCAAGAGACCCAGTACTTC. Residues: CASSSTQGQYQETQYF. The V gene is TRBV7-6, the J gene TRBJ2-5; 7 positions match TRBD1. The CDR3 is 16 residues long. Germline V gene lookup returns CDR1 SGHVS and CDR2 FNYEAQ. Unmatched junction bases numbered 8, after V lost 4 bases and J lost 0 bases. The full variable domain, its missing parts supplied by reference TRBV7-6 and TRBJ2-5, is GAGVSQSPRYKVTKRGQDVALRCDPISGHVSLYWYRQALGQGPEFLTYFNYEAQQDKSGLPNDRFSAERPEGSISTLTIQRTEQRDSAMYRCASSSTQGQYQETQYFGPGTRLLVL.

This clonotype was counted ten times or more. The V gene is TRBV6-1, the J gene TRBJ1-2; D is unresolved. The CDR3 is 14 amino acids. CDR1 is MNHNS, CDR2 SASEGT, per germline. The ends were cut back, 1 base at V and 1 base at J, with 7 bases in the middle. CDR3 region: CASSEGTGNYGYTF. CDR3 nucleotides: TGTGCCAGCAGTGAAGGGACGGGTAACTATGGCTACACCTTC.

This clonotype has a count of ten or more. The chain carries TRBV6-5 and TRBJ2-5; 10 bases are shared with TRBD2. CDR3 length: 16 residues. The trim removed 2 bases at V and 5 bases at J, leaving 8 bases unmatched. CDR1 and CDR2 from the germline V gene are MNHEY and SVGAGI. In nucleotides, the CDR3 is TGTGCCAGCAGTTACGATCTAGCGGGGGCCGGCGAGACCCAGTACTTC. As protein: CASSYDLAGAGETQYF.